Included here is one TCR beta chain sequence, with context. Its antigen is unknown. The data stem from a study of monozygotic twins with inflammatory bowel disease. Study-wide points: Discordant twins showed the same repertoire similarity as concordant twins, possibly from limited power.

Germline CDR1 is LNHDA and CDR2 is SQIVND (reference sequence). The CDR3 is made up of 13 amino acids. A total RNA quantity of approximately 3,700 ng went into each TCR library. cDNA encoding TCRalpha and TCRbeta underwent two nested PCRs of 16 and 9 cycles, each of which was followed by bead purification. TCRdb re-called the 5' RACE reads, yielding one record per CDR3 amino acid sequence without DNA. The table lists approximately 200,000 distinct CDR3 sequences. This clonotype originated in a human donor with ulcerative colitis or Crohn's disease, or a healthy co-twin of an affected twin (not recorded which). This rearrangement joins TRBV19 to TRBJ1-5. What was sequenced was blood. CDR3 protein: CASITPPNQPQHF.